The text below deals with one T cell receptor (beta chain). This entry comes from a study of blood T cell repertoires in COVID-19. This CDR3 is 13 amino acids long. CDR1 is MGHRA, CDR2 YSYEKL, per germline. The V end lost 1 base, the J end lost 1 base, and 4 bases lay between the germline ends. The table came from immunoSEQ multiplex PCR; TCRdb's copy has only in-frame clones and leaves some out. Seen here are 120,000 or so clones, around nine tenths observed once, and the top ten hold 1.5%. The clonotype originates from a human donor in a cohort sampled during active COVID-19. The chain has TRBV4-1 and TRBJ1-1; no clear D. Sample: peripheral blood. This CDR3 is CASSQVRNTEAFF. The CDR3 bases are TGCGCCAGCAGCCAAGTGCGGAACACTGAAGCTTTCTTT.